Sequencing of this T cell receptor beta chain was carried out in a study of T cell responses to AZD1222 COVID-19 vaccine. Sequenced by immunoSEQ multiplex PCR; TCRdb stores in-frame clones only, minus some. The sample comprises roughly 97,000 clones, roughly 86% of which are singletons, and 2.5% to 4% rests with the top ten. The germline V gene has CDR1 SGHRS and CDR2 YFSETQ. The CDR3 is 15 amino acids. Trimming took off 4 bases at V and 9 bases at J, with 17 bases between the two ends. The gene calls are TRBV5-1 and TRBJ1-6, with D tentatively TRBD1 (6 bases). The receptor was isolated from an adult who received the MenACWY meningococcal vaccine as a control. The sequencing used peripheral blood, collected 28 days after the second dose of the MenACWY control vaccine. Written as DNA, the CDR3 is TGCGCCAGCAGCCCTTCGACAGGTAGCGTTTCACCCCTCCACTTT. Protein: CASSPSTGSVSPLHF.